Given below is one TCR beta chain in context. Its target is not known. Germline V CDR1 and CDR2: GTSNPN, SVGIG (reference sequence). There are 15 residues in the CDR3. Deletions cut 5 bases from V and 0 bases from J, with 11 bases between. Profiling relied on immunoSEQ multiplex PCR, and the TCRdb table lists in-frame clones only, not all of them. The profile shows about 55,000 clones, almost 70% of them singletons. The data belong to a study of CD4+ T cells in melanoma. Broader study findings: In melanoma, neoantigen-specific CD4+ T cells reportedly differed in differentiation state. CD8+ T cell, macrophage and B cell function reportedly correlated with neoantigen-specific CD4+ T cells.

The clonotype comes from a human donor with melanoma. Material for sequencing was tumor tissue. The chain links TRBV30 to TRBJ1-6; the D gene is possibly TRBD1 (6 bases). This CDR3 is CAWGQLSSYNSPLHF. The CDR3 DNA reads TGTGCCTGGGGACAGCTAAGCTCCTATAATTCACCCCTCCACTTT.